This TCR beta chain appears in the sequencing data of a study of blood T cell repertoires in COVID-19. TCRdb keeps only in-frame clones here, not all; method: immunoSEQ multiplex PCR. The sample includes 150,000 to 200,000 clones, roughly 90% of them seen just once. Germline CDR1 and CDR2: SGHRS and YFSETQ. Trimming removed 2 bases from V and 2 bases from J; junction bases left unmatched: 2. The CDR3 runs to 14 residues. Sequenced sample: PBMCs or T cells enriched from blood (not recorded which). The rearrangement links TRBV5-1 to TRBJ1-2; 8 nucleotides align to TRBD1. The source is a woman younger than 30 who had recovered from COVID-19. This CDR3 reads CASSFGDRNYGYTF. For the CDR3, the DNA is TGCGCCAGCAGCTTTGGGGACAGGAACTATGGCTACACCTTC.